These 13 T cell receptor beta chains were sequenced from one sample in a study of tumor and adjacent non-tumor tissue in lung cancer. The library came from three nested PCR rounds adapted from ARM-PCR protocols. TCRdb re-derived calls from the multiplex PCR reads in MiXCR, one entry per CDR3 protein. Here the sample spans 90,000 to 100,000 distinct CDR3 sequences, less than 85% being singletons. No cell sorting was done before RNA was extracted from the tissue. Distant lung tissue was collected more than 3 cm away from the tumor edge. The specimen was distant non-tumor lung tissue. The receptors derive from a man between 60 and 75 years old with small cell lung cancer.

Details on this clonotype: One end of the junction fails to match germline, which may point to a read error. The V call is TRBV20-1, the J call TRBJ2-1, with D possibly TRBD1 on 6 matching bases. Germline assignment: CDR1 DFQATT and CDR2 SNEGSKA (reference sequence). CDR3 length: 14 residues. CDR3 in amino acids: CCARGPRGGDEKFF. DNA for the CDR3: TGCTGTGCTAGAGGCCCCAGGGGTGGGGATGAGAAGTTCTTC.

The genes are TRBV6-6 and TRBJ1-2; TRBD1 matches 9 bases. CDR1 and CDR2 from the germline V gene are MNHNY and SVGAGI (reference sequence). Losses at the gene ends were 6 bases for V and 7 bases for J; bases not matched to a gene: 12. CDR3 length equals 15 residues. This CDR3 reads CASRTGGAGYFGYTF. In DNA, the CDR3 is TGTGCCAGCAGGACAGGGGGTGCAGGATACTTTGGCTACACCTTC.

Details on this clonotype: Sequence at one end of the junction differs from germline and may be a read error. The rearrangement uses TRBV12-3 or TRBV12-4 and TRBJ2-1, with D maybe TRBD1 (6 bases). The length of the CDR3 is 18 residues. Here the CDR3 DNA reads TGTGCCAGCAGTCATCTAACGGGAAGAGCCAGGGGCGACAATGAGCATTTCTTC. Translated, it gives CASSHLTGRARGDNEHFF.

Note on this clonotype: At one boundary the junction diverges from the germline segment, which might be a read error. This chain links TRBV6-5 with TRBJ2-7, with D hard to call. Germline assignment: CDR1 MNHEY and CDR2 SVGAGI. This CDR3 has 14 residues. CDR3 bases: TGTGCCAGCAGTCACGCATGGAGTCTCTACGAACAGTACTTC. It encodes CASSHAWSLYEQYF.

This clonotype was counted ten times or more. The V and J genes are TRBV12-3 or TRBV12-4 and TRBJ2-2; TRBD2 is a possible D gene (5 bases). The CDR3 contains 15 residues. V shed 3 bases and J shed 2 bases, with 10 bases lying between them. The CDR3 bases are TGTGCCAGCAGTTTTGACTACCCAAACACCGGGGAGCTGTTTTTT. It encodes CASSFDYPNTGELFF.

This clonotype showed up just once. A read error is possible here, since a much larger clone lies one base away. This sequence joins TRBV5-1 and TRBJ2-3; the D gene is possibly TRBD2 (5 bases). The CDR3 loop spans 15 amino acids. The ends were cut back, 1 base at V and 3 bases at J, with 12 bases in the middle. Germline values: CDR1 SGHRS, CDR2 YFSETQ. The CDR3 spells CASSLFGVRTDTQYF. CDR3 in DNA: TGCGCCAGCAGCTTGTTCGGGGTTAGAACAGATACGCAGTATTTT.

The chain links TRBV14 to TRBJ2-7; 7 bases are a match to TRBD2. CDR1 is SGHDN and CDR2 is FVKESK in the germline V gene. This CDR3 has 15 residues. J gave up 0 bases and V 10 bases, and 12 bases lay outside the gene matches. The CDR3 coding sequence is TGTGCCAACAGTCACCCTAGCGGACCCTCCTACGAGCAGTACGTC. Encoded protein: CANSHPSGPSYEQYV.

Notes on this clonotype: Because the CDR3 is missing its conserved closing phenylalanine or tryptophan, this is likely a read error. It is unclear where the CDR3 begins or ends on the DNA, so no DNA is shown, and the CDR3 is as TCRdb lists it. The rearrangement joins TRBV5-6 to TRBJ2-1; no DNA check was done on the table's D call, TRBD2. The CDR3 is 15 residues long, counting both termini. The germline CDR1 and CDR2 sequences are SGHDT and YYEEEE. The CDR3 reads CASSFSAGVRNEQFV.

This chain connects TRBV11-1 to TRBJ2-7; 8 bases match TRBD1. Germline CDR1 and CDR2: SGHAT and FQDESV (reference sequence). The CDR3 length is 12 residues. V was pared by 6 bases and J by 6 bases, with 4 bases of the junction left unmatched. This CDR3 reads CASRRQGREQYF. The CDR3 nucleotides are TGTGCCAGCAGAAGACAGGGGCGCGAGCAGTACTTC.

The genes are TRBV19 and TRBJ2-3, with 13 nucleotides matching TRBD2. The V gene end was trimmed by 5 bases and the J gene end by 5 bases; junction bases not matched to a gene: 7. CDR3 size: 16 residues. Germline CDR1 and CDR2: LNHDA and SQIVND (reference sequence). The CDR3 reads CASSPGTSGNRDTQYF. In DNA, the CDR3 is TGTGCCAGTAGTCCCGGGACTAGCGGGAACAGAGATACGCAGTATTTT.

Points on this clonotype: The junction differs from germline at one of its ends, possibly a read error. The V gene is TRBV11-2, the J gene TRBJ1-6; 7 nucleotides line up with TRBD1. The CDR3 loop spans 15 amino acids. CDR1 and CDR2 from the germline V gene are SGHAT and FQNNGV. CDR3 DNA: TGTCCCAGCAGTCGAACTGGACAGGTTAATTCACCCCTCCACTTT. Encoded protein: CPSSRTGQVNSPLHF. Drawing the rest from reference TRBV11-2 and TRBJ1-6, the complete variable domain is EAGVAQSPRYKIIEKRQSVAFWCNPISGHATLYWYQQILGQGPKLLIQFQNNGVVDDSQLPKDRFSAERLKGVDSTLKIQPAKLEDSAVYLCPSSRTGQVNSPLHFGNGTRLTVT.

Worth noting for this clonotype: One junction end does not reproduce the germline sequence, and a read error may be involved. CDR3 in DNA: TGTGCCAGCAGCCCTTCCGGGACAGGACCTTCTAGCTCCTATGATTCAGCCCTCCGCTTT. It encodes CASSPSGTGPSSSYDSALRF. V is TRBV11-3 and J is TRBJ1-6, with 8 bases lining up with TRBD1. The germline V gene encodes CDR1 SGHNT and CDR2 YENEEA. This CDR3 has 20 amino acids.

Comment on this clonotype: The CDR3 carries no conserved terminal phenylalanine or tryptophan, so it likely arises from a read error. The chain has TRBV10-3 and TRBJ2-5, with 8 bases lining up with TRBD2. J lost 5 bases, V lost 9 bases, and 8 bases had no gene match. The CDR3 has 13 residues. Germline values: CDR1 ENHRY, CDR2 SYGVKD. CDR3 in amino acids: CAISKAGEETQYL. CDR3 DNA: TGTGCCATTAGCAAAGCGGGAGAGGAGACCCAGTACCTC.